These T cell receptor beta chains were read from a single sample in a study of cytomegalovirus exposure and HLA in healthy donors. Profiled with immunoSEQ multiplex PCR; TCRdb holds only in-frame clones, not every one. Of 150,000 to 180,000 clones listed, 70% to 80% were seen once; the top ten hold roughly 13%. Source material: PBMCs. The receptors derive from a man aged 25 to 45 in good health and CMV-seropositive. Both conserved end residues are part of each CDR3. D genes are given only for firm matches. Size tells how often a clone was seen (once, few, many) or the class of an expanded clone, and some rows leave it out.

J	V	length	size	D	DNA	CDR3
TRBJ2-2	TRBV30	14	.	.	TGTGCCTGGAGTGTATTAGTTGCCACCGGGGAGCTGTTTTTT	CAWSVLVATGELFF
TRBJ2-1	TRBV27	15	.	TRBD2	TGTGCCAGCAGTCGACTAGCGGGAGGGAGCGATGAGCAGTTCTTC	CASSRLAGGSDEQFF
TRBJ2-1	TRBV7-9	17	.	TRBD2	TGTGCCAGCAGCCACAACACCGGGACTAGTCCCTACAATGAGCAGTTCTTC	CASSHNTGTSPYNEQFF
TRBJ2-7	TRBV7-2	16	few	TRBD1	TGTGCCAGCAGCTCGACAGGGGCCTTCACCCGCTACGAGCAGTACTTC	CASSSTGAFTRYEQYF
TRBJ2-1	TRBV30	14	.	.	TGTGCCTGGACTCCTGTTACTAGTTGGGCTGAGCAGTTCTTC	CAWTPVTSWAEQFF
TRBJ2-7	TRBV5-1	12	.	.	TGCGCCAGCAGCTTGGCAGGGAACGAGCAGTACTTC	CASSLAGNEQYF
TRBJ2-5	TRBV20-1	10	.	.	TGCAGTGCTACAGTTGAGACCCAGTACTTC	CSATVETQYF
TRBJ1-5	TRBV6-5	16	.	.	TGTGCCAGCAGTTACTCAGGGGGGGGAGCGAATCAGCCCCAGCATTTT	CASSYSGGGANQPQHF
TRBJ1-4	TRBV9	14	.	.	TGTGCCAGCAGCGTAGCCCCCTCGAATGAAAAACTGTTTTTT	CASSVAPSNEKLFF
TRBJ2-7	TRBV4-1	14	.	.	TGCGCCAGCAGCCCCGGTGGAGAGACTTACGAGCAGTACTTC	CASSPGGETYEQYF
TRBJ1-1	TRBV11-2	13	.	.	TGTGCCAGCAGCTTAGCATCCCTATCTGAAGCTTTCTTT	CASSLASLSEAFF
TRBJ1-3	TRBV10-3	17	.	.	TGTGCCATCAGTGTCGCCCTTGCGGGGTTATCTGGAAACACCATATATTTT	CAISVALAGLSGNTIYF
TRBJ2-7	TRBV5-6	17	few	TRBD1	TGTGCCAGCAGCTTCCCACCCCGGGACAGGGTACGGAACGAGCAGTACTTC	CASSFPPRDRVRNEQYF
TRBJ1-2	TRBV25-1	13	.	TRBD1	TGTGCCAGCAGTGATCAGGGGGCGCTGGTCTACACCTTC	CASSDQGALVYTF
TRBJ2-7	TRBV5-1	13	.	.	TGCGCCACCTTAATAGGAGTATCCTACGAGCAGTACTTC	CATLIGVSYEQYF
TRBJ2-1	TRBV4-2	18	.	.	TGTGCCAGCAGCCCCCGCTCTCCTACCGCGAGCTCCTACAATGAGCAGTTCTTC	CASSPRSPTASSYNEQFF